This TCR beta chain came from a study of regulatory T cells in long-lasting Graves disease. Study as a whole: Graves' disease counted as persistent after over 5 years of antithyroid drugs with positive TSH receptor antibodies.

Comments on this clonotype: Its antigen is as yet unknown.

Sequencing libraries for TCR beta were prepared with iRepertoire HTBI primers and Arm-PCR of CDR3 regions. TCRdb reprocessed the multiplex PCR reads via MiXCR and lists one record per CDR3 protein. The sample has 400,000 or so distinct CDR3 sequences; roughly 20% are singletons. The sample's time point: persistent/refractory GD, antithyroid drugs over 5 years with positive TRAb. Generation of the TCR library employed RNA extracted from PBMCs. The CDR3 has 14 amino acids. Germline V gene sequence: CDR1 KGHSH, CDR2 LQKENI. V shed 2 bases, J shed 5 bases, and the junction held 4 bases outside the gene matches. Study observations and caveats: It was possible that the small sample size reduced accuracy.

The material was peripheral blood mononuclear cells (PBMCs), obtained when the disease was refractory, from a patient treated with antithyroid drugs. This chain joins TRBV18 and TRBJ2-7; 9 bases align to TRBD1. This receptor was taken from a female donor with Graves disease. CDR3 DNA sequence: TGTGCCAGCTCACCAGGGACAGGGAGCCACGAGCAGTACTTC. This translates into CASSPGTGSHEQYF. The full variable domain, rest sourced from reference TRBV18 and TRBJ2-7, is NAGVMQNPRHLVRRRGQEARLRCSPMKGHSHVYWYRQLPEEGLKFMVYLQKENIIDESGMPKERFSAEFPKEGPSILRIQQVVRGDSAAYFCASSPGTGSHEQYFGPGTRLTVT.